The next 28 T cell receptor beta chains were all read from a single sample in a study of CD8+ T cells in alopecia areata. The treatment is: oral pan-JAK inhibitor, 5-10 mg twice daily. RNA was isolated and reverse transcribed to cDNA, the sequencing template. Profiling relied on immunoSEQ multiplex PCR, and the TCRdb table lists in-frame clones only, not all of them. The profile shows 150,000 to 200,000 clones, roughly 60% of them singletons. This specimen consisted of CD4+ T cells sorted from blood, obtained at week 24, from a patient treated with tofacitinib. The source of these receptors is a human donor with alopecia areata.

This clone was seen a handful of times. This chain joins TRBV5-1 and TRBJ1-1; no definite D call. The germline V gene has CDR1 SGHRS and CDR2 YFSETQ. V was pared by 0 bases and J by 0 bases, with 6 bases between. The CDR3 covers 14 residues. CDR3 residues: CASSLGRVNTEAFF. The CDR3, as DNA: TGCGCCAGCAGCTTGGGACGGGTGAACACTGAAGCTTTCTTT.

J is TRBJ2-1 and V is TRBV5-6, with D tentatively TRBD1 (6 bases). Trimming pared 3 bases from V and 10 bases from J, leaving 11 bases between. The CDR3 covers 12 residues. Germline V gene data show CDR1 as SGHDT and CDR2 as YYEEEE. CDR3 in amino acids: CASSWTQGEQFF. The CDR3 DNA follows: TGTGCCAGCAGCTGGACCCAGGGGGAGCAGTTCTTC.

This clone turned up a few times. The chain carries TRBV2 and TRBJ1-1; maybe TRBD1 (6 bases). The CDR3 sequence is 14 residues long. Trimming pared 4 bases from V and 4 bases from J, leaving 13 bases between. Germline V gene data show CDR1 as SNHLY and CDR2 as FYNNEI. The CDR3 is CASSGEGGGTEAFF. CDR3 coding DNA: TGTGCCAGCAGTGGTGAGGGGGGAGGCACTGAAGCTTTCTTT.

The chain recombines TRBV4-3 with TRBJ1-1; possible D gene TRBD1, 6 bases. Germline CDR1 LGHNA, CDR2 YSLEER. Trimming took 0 bases from V and 3 from J, leaving 14 bases between them. This CDR3 region has 16 residues. CDR3 residues: CASSQEGTRFYTEAFF. CDR3 nucleotides: TGCGCCAGCAGCCAAGAGGGGACACGATTCTACACTGAAGCTTTCTTT.

This chain uses TRBV5-1 with TRBJ2-1, with 10 bases aligning to TRBD2. Germline trimming cut 4 bases from V and 3 bases from J; bases unmatched to any gene: 4. CDR1 is SGHRS, CDR2 YFSETQ, per germline. The CDR3 has 15 amino acids. The chain's CDR3 is CASSTQRGGYNEQFF. CDR3 DNA sequence: TGCGCCAGCAGCACCCAGCGGGGGGGCTACAATGAGCAGTTCTTC.

The chain couples TRBV29-1 to TRBJ1-2; D is undetermined. CDR3 length equals 15 residues. Germline values: CDR1 SQVTM, CDR2 ANQGSEA. Trimming pared 7 bases from V and 2 bases from J, leaving 20 bases between. The CDR3 DNA sequence: TGCAGCGCTACCAGAAACGGACGGGAAAACTATGGCTACACCTTC. It specifies CSATRNGRENYGYTF.

This chain joins TRBV14 and TRBJ2-5, with a tentative D call TRBD2 (5 bases). The germline gives CDR1 SGHDN, CDR2 FVKESK. CDR3 length: 13 residues. V lost 6 bases and J lost 5, with 13 bases in between. The CDR3 region has the DNA TGTGCCAGCAGGGGCCAAAGAGGGGAGACCCAGTACTTC. Its protein is CASRGQRGETQYF. The variable domain in full, with the rest retrieved from reference TRBV14 and TRBJ2-5, is EAGVTQFPSHSVIEKGQTVTLRCDPISGHDNLYWYRRVMGKEIKFLLHFVKESKQDESGMPNNRFLAERTGGTYSTLKVQPAELEDSGVYFCASRGQRGETQYFGPGTRLLVL.

The V and J genes are TRBV2 and TRBJ2-1; D is ambiguous. This CDR3 spans 11 amino acids. Germline values: CDR1 SNHLY, CDR2 FYNNEI. V lost 4 bases and J lost 7, with 5 bases in between. CDR3 bases: TGTGCCAGCAGTGGGGTAAATGAGCAGTTCTTC. This gives the protein CASSGVNEQFF.

In its sample, this clone is medium-sized. J is TRBJ2-2 and V is TRBV9; either TRBD1 or TRBD2 may fit D (5 bases each). This CDR3 spans 15 amino acids. Germline assignment: CDR1 SGDLS and CDR2 YYNGEE. The V gene lost 2 bases and the J gene lost 3 bases, with 11 bases spanning the gap. The CDR3 loop reads CASSVDGTDTGELFF. In DNA form, the CDR3 reads TGTGCCAGCAGCGTCGACGGGACGGACACCGGGGAGCTGTTTTTT.

With regard to this clone: In the same sample, other DNA sequences code for this CDR3. V is TRBV30 and J is TRBJ1-1, with a possible D match to TRBD1 (5 bases). V lost 4 bases, J lost 0 bases, and 9 bases lay in between. In germline, CDR1 is GTSNPN, CDR2 SVGIG (reference sequence). The CDR3 has 13 residues. CDR3 sequence (DNA): TGTGCCTGGAATGTGGGGGTGAACACTGAAGCTTTCTTT. As protein: CAWNVGVNTEAFF.

The rearrangement uses TRBV6-6 and TRBJ1-6, with D tentatively TRBD1 (5 bases). The V gene lost 2 bases and the J gene lost 4 bases, with 9 bases spanning the gap. The CDR3 length is 15 residues. CDR1 is MNHNY and CDR2 is SVGAGI in the germline V gene (reference sequence). In DNA form, the CDR3 reads TGTGCCAGCAGTTACGTCCAGGGTTATAATTCACCCCTCCACTTT. It translates to CASSYVQGYNSPLHF.

This chain links TRBV9 with TRBJ2-5; the D gene is possibly TRBD2 (7 bases). Germline values: CDR1 SGDLS, CDR2 YYNGEE. The CDR3 spans 14 residues. Between the trimmed V and J ends, which lost 0 bases and 5 bases, there was a span of 11 bases. The CDR3 DNA reads TGTGCCAGCAGCGTAGGTGGGGGGGCGGAGACCCAGTACTTC. Encoded protein: CASSVGGGAETQYF.

This clone was found once. The chain uses TRBV30 and TRBJ1-6; D unclear. The germline V and J ends were trimmed by 4 bases and 8 bases, with 6 bases remaining between them. CDR3 length: 11 amino acids. CDR1 is GTSNPN, CDR2 SVGIG, per germline (reference sequence). CDR3: CAWTQDSPLHF. In nucleotides, the CDR3 is TGTGCCTGGACCCAGGATTCACCCCTCCACTTT.

V is TRBV5-6 and J is TRBJ1-5; D uncertain. The CDR3 is 14 residues long. CDR1 is SGHDT, CDR2 YYEEEE, per germline. The V end was cut by 3 bases, the J end by 7 bases, with 14 bases between. CDR3 in DNA: TGTGCCAGCAGCTGGGGATATGAGGGACAGCCCCAGCATTTT. Its protein is CASSWGYEGQPQHF.

V is TRBV7-7 and J is TRBJ2-2; D may be TRBD2 (7 bases). V was clipped by 5 bases and J by 3 bases, with 16 bases between them. Germline V CDR1 and CDR2: SSHAT, FNYEAQ (reference sequence). The length of the CDR3 is 16 residues. CDR3 DNA: TGTGCCAGCAGCCCCTTAGGGGGGGGCGACACCGGGGAGCTGTTTTTT. Translated, it gives CASSPLGGGDTGELFF. Full variable domain (remainder filled in from reference TRBV7-7 and TRBJ2-2): GAGVSQSPRYKVTKRGQDVTLRCDPISSHATLYWYQQALGQGPEFLTYFNYEAQPDKSGLPSDRFSAERPEGSISTLTIQRTEQRDSAMYRCASSPLGGGDTGELFFGEGSRLTVL.

The gene calls are TRBV9 and TRBJ2-5, with D possibly being TRBD1 (6 bases). V lost 0 bases and J 5 bases, leaving 14 bases between the germline ends. This CDR3 contains 15 residues. Germline assignment: CDR1 SGDLS and CDR2 YYNGEE. The CDR3 region has the DNA TGTGCCAGCAGCGTAGGTCGGCCAGGGGTGGAGACCCAGTACTTC. It codes for CASSVGRPGVETQYF.

In its sample, this clone was seen a few times. V and J are TRBV2 and TRBJ1-6; 9 bases align to TRBD1. The CDR3 runs 15 residues. V lost 7 bases to trimming and J lost 6 bases; unmatched junction nucleotides: 7. Germline CDR1 is SNHLY and CDR2 is FYNNEI. CDR3 sequence (DNA): TGTGCCAGCACCTCCACGGGACAGGGTAATTCACCCCTCCACTTT. Translation gives CASTSTGQGNSPLHF.

The V gene is TRBV7-8, the J gene TRBJ1-2; D is unresolved. The CDR3 has 17 residues. The germline V gene has CDR1 SGHVS and CDR2 FQNEAQ. Trimming cost V 3 bases and J 0 bases, with 17 bases left between them. CDR3 coding DNA: TGTGCCAGCAGCTTGTGGACTGAAGATTTCGCTAACTATGGCTACACCTTC. Protein product: CASSLWTEDFANYGYTF.

The chain recombines TRBV7-6 with TRBJ1-5, with unresolved D. Trimming removed 4 bases from V and 6 bases from J, with 10 bases in between. Germline values: CDR1 SGHVS, CDR2 FNYEAQ. The CDR3 length is 13 residues. In nucleotides, the CDR3 is TGTGCCAGCAGCTCCGGTGGAAGTCAGCCCCAGCATTTT. Translation: CASSSGGSQPQHF.

In its sample, this clone was seen a few times. This chain connects TRBV7-9 to TRBJ2-1, with a possible D match to TRBD2 (6 bases). Germline CDR1 SEHNR, CDR2 FQNEAQ (reference sequence). This CDR3 has 16 residues. The ends were cut back, 5 bases at V and 6 bases at J, with 20 bases in the middle. CDR3 loop: CASSPTLGRTLNEQFF. The CDR3 region has the DNA TGTGCCAGCAGCCCAACCCTAGGGAGGACCCTCAATGAGCAGTTCTTC.

Comment on this clone: Other DNA sequences within the sample encode an identical CDR3. This chain connects TRBV7-9 to TRBJ1-1, with TRBD1 identical over 8 bases. The germline V gene has CDR1 SEHNR and CDR2 FQNEAQ (reference sequence). J lost 1 base, V lost 3 bases, and 1 base had no gene match. The CDR3 loop spans 14 amino acids. The CDR3 loop reads CASSLGTGNTEAFF. The CDR3 DNA sequence: TGTGCCAGCAGCTTGGGGACAGGGAACACTGAAGCTTTCTTT.

Points on this clone: Sequence at one end of the junction differs from germline and may be a read error. Other DNA sequences within the sample encode an identical CDR3. The rearrangement uses TRBV5-1 and TRBJ2-1; 13 nucleotides line up with TRBD2. Per germline, CDR1 SGHRS and CDR2 YFSETQ. The CDR3 loop spans 15 amino acids. This CDR3 reads CASSLGLAGTNEQFF. CDR3 coding DNA: TGTGCCAGCAGCTTGGGACTAGCGGGGACCAATGAGCAGTTCTTC.

J is TRBJ1-1 and V is TRBV9, with 8 nucleotides matching TRBD1. Trimming removed 1 base from V and 3 bases from J; junction bases left unmatched: 2. The CDR3 contains 14 residues. Germline CDR1 and CDR2: SGDLS and YYNGEE. The CDR3 sequence: CASSVLQGDTEAFF. The CDR3 coding sequence is TGTGCCAGCAGCGTACTACAGGGGGACACTGAAGCTTTCTTT. Full variable domain (remainder filled in from reference TRBV9 and TRBJ1-1): DSGVTQTPKHLITATGQRVTLRCSPRSGDLSVYWYQQSLDQGLQFLIQYYNGEERAKGNILERFSAQQFPDLHSELNLSSLELGDSALYFCASSVLQGDTEAFFGQGTRLTVV.

The chain links TRBV30 to TRBJ1-5, with 7 bases matching TRBD1. The germline V gene encodes CDR1 GTSNPN and CDR2 SVGIG (reference sequence). The CDR3 loop spans 13 amino acids. With V trimmed by 1 base and J by 9 bases, 6 bases remained unmatched. The CDR3 region has the DNA TGTGCCTGGAGTGGTACAGGGGCGTCGCCCCAGCATTTT. Protein sequence: CAWSGTGASPQHF.

This clone has a single count. The chain links TRBV30 to TRBJ2-2; D not certain. Germline values: CDR1 GTSNPN, CDR2 SVGIG (reference sequence). CDR3 length equals 14 residues. V lost 4 bases to trimming and J lost 4 bases, with 13 bases between them. CDR3 protein: CAWMPNPSTGELFF. The CDR3 coding sequence is TGTGCCTGGATGCCCAATCCGAGCACCGGGGAGCTGTTTTTT.

The rearrangement uses TRBV2 and TRBJ1-1; no reliable D call. The germline V and J ends were trimmed by 4 bases and 4 bases, with 22 bases remaining between them. This CDR3 has 17 residues. Germline-derived CDR1 and CDR2 are SNHLY and FYNNEI. This chain's CDR3 is CASSVITGRPQTTEAFF. In DNA, the CDR3 is TGTGCCAGCAGTGTTATAACTGGCCGTCCACAAACCACTGAAGCTTTCTTT.

The chain is built from TRBV15 and TRBJ1-5; maybe TRBD1 (5 bases). V was shortened by 5 bases and J by 0 bases, with 14 bases between the two germline ends. This CDR3 has 16 residues. The germline V gene encodes CDR1 LNHNV and CDR2 YYDKDF (reference sequence). CDR3 amino acids: CATSDRRVLSNQPQHF. CDR3 coding DNA: TGTGCCACCAGCGACCGCAGGGTTCTTAGCAATCAGCCCCAGCATTTT.

The chain has TRBV7-8 and TRBJ1-5; a weak D match, TRBD1 (5 bases). CDR1 and CDR2 from the germline V gene are SGHVS and FQNEAQ. V lost 5 bases to trimming and J lost 4 bases, with 15 bases between them. This CDR3 is 15 amino acids long. The CDR3 region has the DNA TGTGCCAGCAGCCCGGGTCGACAGCGAAATCAGCCCCAGCATTTT. Its translation: CASSPGRQRNQPQHF.